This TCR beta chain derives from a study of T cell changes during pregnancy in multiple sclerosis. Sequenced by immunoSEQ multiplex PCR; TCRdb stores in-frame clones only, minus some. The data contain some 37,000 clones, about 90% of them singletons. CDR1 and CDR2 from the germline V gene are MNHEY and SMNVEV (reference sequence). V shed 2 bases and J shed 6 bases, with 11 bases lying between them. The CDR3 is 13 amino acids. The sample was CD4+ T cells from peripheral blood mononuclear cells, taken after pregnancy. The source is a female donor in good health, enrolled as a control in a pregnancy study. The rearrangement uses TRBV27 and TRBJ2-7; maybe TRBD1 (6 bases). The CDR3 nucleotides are TGTGCCAGCAGTTTAAAACAGGGCGGCGAGCAGTACTTC. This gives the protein CASSLKQGGEQYF.